These 32 T cell receptor beta chains were sequenced from one sample in a study of T-cell reconstitution after alpha-beta-depleted transplantation in children. The library targeted TCRbeta and was prepared with unique molecular identifiers. TCRdb reprocessed the PCR reads with MiXCR, giving one entry per CDR3 protein. This sample has about 370,000 distinct CDR3 sequences; approximately 20% occur once, and the top ten carry around 4%. Here the sequenced sample was PBMCs from the stem cell graft donor, taken from the stem cell graft. All receptors come from a human donor who donated a stem cell graft to a child with acute myeloid leukemia.

The genes are TRBV4-2 and TRBJ2-6; 8 bases align to TRBD2. Germline trimming cut 0 bases from V and 5 bases from J; bases unmatched to any gene: 15. In germline, CDR1 is LGHNA, CDR2 YNFKEQ. CDR3 length: 20 residues. The CDR3 reads CASSQDSELAETSWANVLTF. For the CDR3, the DNA is TGTGCCAGCAGCCAAGATTCAGAACTAGCGGAAACATCTTGGGCCAACGTCCTGACTTTC.

This clonotype turned up a few times. The rearrangement links TRBV29-1 to TRBJ2-1; D may be TRBD1 (6 bases). The CDR3 runs to 14 residues. Germline V gene sequence: CDR1 SQVTM, CDR2 ANQGSEA. The germline V and J ends were trimmed by 7 bases and 0 bases, with 13 bases remaining between them. The CDR3 sequence is CSADGQFSYNEQFF. DNA of the CDR3: TGCAGCGCCGACGGACAGTTCTCCTACAATGAGCAGTTCTTC.

This clonotype has just a few counts. A read error may account for a junction end that differs from germline. The chain combines TRBV5-1 with TRBJ1-1; possible D gene TRBD1, 5 bases. From germline, CDR1 is SGHRS and CDR2 YFSETQ. CDR3 length: 15 residues. CDR3 bases: TGTGCCAGCAGCTTAGCTGGGACGGTGAACACTGAAGCTTTCTTT. Translating it yields CASSLAGTVNTEAFF.

V usage is TRBV7-3 and J usage is TRBJ2-3; D is ambiguous. The CDR3 runs to 15 residues. Per the germline V gene, CDR1 is SGHTA and CDR2 is FQGTGA. Between the trimmed V and J ends, which lost 5 bases and 0 bases, there was a span of 12 bases. Here the CDR3 DNA reads TGTGCCAGCAGCACCGGAGACGGGAGCACAGATACGCAGTATTTT. Translation gives CASSTGDGSTDTQYF.

This clonotype was counted between two and nine times. This sequence joins TRBV28 and TRBJ1-4; D is undetermined. The CDR3 covers 16 residues. The germline V gene has CDR1 MDHEN and CDR2 SYDVKM. Trimming stripped 3 bases from V and 2 bases from J, with 13 bases between. CDR3 in DNA: TGTGCCAGCAGTTTTCGAACATGGCGTACTAATGAAAAACTGTTTTTT. Translating gives CASSFRTWRTNEKLFF.

The chain joins TRBV25-1 to TRBJ1-2; no clear D. The V and J ends lost 1 base and 8 bases respectively, with 11 bases between them. Germline V gives CDR1 MGHDK, CDR2 SYGVNS. This CDR3 comprises 13 residues. The DNA for the CDR3 is TGTGCCAGCAGTGAATTCGTCCGAGAGGGCTACACCTTC. Its translation is CASSEFVREGYTF.

This clonotype was seen only a few times. The J gene is TRBJ1-1, the V gene TRBV7-3; 8 positions match TRBD1. Trimming took 4 bases from V and 4 from J; bases not matched to a gene: 8. CDR1 is SGHTA, CDR2 FQGTGA, per germline. The CDR3 is 15 residues long. CDR3 region: CASSSQQGDRTEAFF. For the CDR3, the DNA is TGTGCCAGCAGCTCTCAACAGGGGGATCGCACTGAAGCTTTCTTT.

In this sample, this clonotype turned up many times. The chain is built from TRBV20-1 and TRBJ2-5; D gene unclear. The CDR3 sequence is 13 residues long. Trimming shortened V by 5 bases and J by 2 bases, and 12 bases separated the two germline ends. The germline CDR1 and CDR2 sequences are DFQATT and SNEGSKA (reference sequence). The CDR3 reads CSAPPEEQETQYF. The CDR3 coding sequence is TGCAGTGCTCCACCCGAGGAGCAAGAGACCCAGTACTTC.

This clonotype was counted many times. The chain carries TRBV20-1 and TRBJ2-7, with 7 bases aligning to TRBD2. Germline V CDR1 and CDR2: DFQATT, SNEGSKA (reference sequence). There are 13 residues in the CDR3. The J segment lost 4 bases and the V segment lost 2 bases, leaving 5 bases of the junction unmatched. CDR3 sequence: CSARPGRAYEQYF. The CDR3 nucleotides read TGCAGTGCTAGACCGGGGAGGGCTTACGAGCAGTACTTC.

The chain has TRBV7-6 and TRBJ2-5, with 11 bases matching TRBD2. V lost 1 base and J lost 9; bases outside the gene matches: 19. This CDR3 is 19 amino acids long. The germline V gene encodes CDR1 SGHVS and CDR2 FNYEAQ. CDR3: CASSLGAKTSGTIIRPQYF. The CDR3 nucleotides read TGTGCCAGCAGCTTAGGAGCGAAGACTAGCGGGACCATCATCCGGCCCCAGTACTTC.

This sequence joins TRBV5-1 and TRBJ2-7; 9 bases fit TRBD1. The CDR3 covers 15 residues. Looked up from germline, CDR1 is SGHRS and CDR2 is YFSETQ. V lost 3 bases and J lost 2; bases outside the gene matches: 6. For the CDR3, the DNA is TGCGCCAGCAGCTGGGGGGACAGGGCGGCCTACGAGCAGTACTTC. Its translation: CASSWGDRAAYEQYF.

The chain couples TRBV10-3 to TRBJ2-5, with a weak D call TRBD2 (5 bases). Trimming took 3 bases from V and 3 from J, leaving 20 bases between them. This CDR3 has 17 amino acids. CDR1 and CDR2 (germline): ENHRY, SYGVKD. CDR3 in amino acids: CAISDAGGTLTEETQYF. CDR3 nucleotides: TGTGCCATCAGTGATGCGGGTGGTACTCTGACCGAAGAGACCCAGTACTTC.

This clonotype was seen more than once but under ten times. J is TRBJ2-5 and V is TRBV12-3 or TRBV12-4; 8 nucleotides match TRBD1. Unmatched junction bases numbered 12, after V lost 4 bases and J lost 2 bases. The CDR3 runs 17 residues. The CDR3 protein is CASSSSRGQAFQETQYF. For the CDR3, the DNA is TGTGCCAGCAGTTCAAGCCGGGGACAGGCTTTTCAAGAGACCCAGTACTTC.

This clonotype has just a few counts. The genes are TRBV27 and TRBJ1-3, with 7 bases identical to TRBD1. Germline V gives CDR1 MNHEY, CDR2 SMNVEV (reference sequence). V dropped 5 bases and J dropped 3; count of bases not matched to a gene: 1. This CDR3 has 13 residues. The CDR3 DNA follows: TGTGCCAGCAGTCCAGGGGGTGGAAACACCATATATTTT. Translation: CASSPGGGNTIYF.

The V call is TRBV10-1, the J call TRBJ2-7; D call uncertain. The CDR3 sequence is 15 residues long. CDR1 is WNHNN, CDR2 SYGVQD, per germline (reference sequence). Trimming removed 3 bases from V and 2 bases from J, with 14 bases in between. Here the CDR3 DNA reads TGCGCCAGCAGTGATGCACGAGTTTCTCCCTACGAGCAGTACTTC. Encoded protein: CASSDARVSPYEQYF.

J is TRBJ2-7 and V is TRBV11-1; D is unresolved. Germline CDR1 reads SGHAT; CDR2 reads FQDESV (reference sequence). The CDR3 is made up of 14 amino acids. V gave up 2 bases and J gave up 3 bases, with 11 bases separating them. The CDR3 sequence is CASSLIPSRYEQYF. The CDR3 nucleotides read TGTGCCAGCAGCTTAATTCCCAGTCGCTACGAGCAGTACTTC.

This clonotype was detected only a few times. The CDR3 DNA reads as TGTGCCAGCAGCGTAGGGTCACTAGCGGGAACTTTTAATGAGCAGTTCTTC. It is translated as CASSVGSLAGTFNEQFF. The chain carries TRBV9 and TRBJ2-1, with 10 bases that match TRBD2. The CDR3 consists of 17 residues. CDR1 SGDLS and CDR2 YYNGEE come from the germline V gene. V was pared by 0 bases and J by 7 bases, with 10 bases of the junction left unmatched.

The chain has TRBV7-9 and TRBJ1-1; a possible D gene is TRBD1 (6 bases). V was cut by 7 bases and J by 0 bases, with 9 bases left in between. The CDR3 is 13 amino acids. The germline CDR1 and CDR2 sequences are SEHNR and FQNEAQ (reference sequence). This CDR3 is CASKRDMNTEAFF. The CDR3 DNA reads TGTGCCAGCAAAAGGGACATGAACACTGAAGCTTTCTTT. The variable domain in full, completed from reference TRBV7-9 and TRBJ1-1, reads DTGVSQNPRHKITKRGQNVTFRCDPISEHNRLYWYRQTLGQGPEFLTYFQNEAQLEKSRLLSDRFSAERPKGSFSTLEIQRTEQGDSAMYLCASKRDMNTEAFFGQGTRLTVV.

This clonotype was recorded many times. In nucleotides, the CDR3 is TGTGCCAGCAGCCTTGATAGGGGGCATTTCGACGAGCAGTACTTC. Its protein product is CASSLDRGHFDEQYF. This chain links TRBV12-3 or TRBV12-4 with TRBJ2-7, with 7 bases lining up with TRBD1. J was trimmed by 5 bases and V by 6 bases; bases with no gene match: 13. The CDR3 length is 15 residues.

This clonotype was counted only a few times. The rearrangement uses TRBV12-3 or TRBV12-4 and TRBJ1-4; no clear D gene. Trimming cost V 3 bases and J 7 bases, with 9 bases left between them. This CDR3 region has 13 residues. CDR3 sequence (DNA): TGTGCCAGCAGTTTGGGCAGGCGTGAAAAACTGTTTTTT. Protein product: CASSLGRREKLFF.

This clonotype was detected ten times or more. The V and J genes are TRBV20-1 and TRBJ1-1; possibly TRBD1 for D (6 bases). CDR1 is DFQATT, CDR2 SNEGSKA, per germline (reference sequence). Trimming cost V 0 bases and J 4 bases, with 15 bases left between them. This CDR3 contains 15 residues. The CDR3 nucleotides are TGCAGTGCTAGAGAAGGGGGTAATTTAGGCACTGAAGCTTTCTTT. Residues: CSAREGGNLGTEAFF.

As DNA, the CDR3 is TGTGCCAGCAGCCTTGGACAGGCAACCTATGGCTACACCTTC. Translation: CASSLGQATYGYTF. The chain combines TRBV7-2 with TRBJ1-2, with 7 bases aligning to TRBD1. The CDR3 has 14 residues. Germline V gene sequence: CDR1 SGHTA, CDR2 FQGNSA. V shed 5 bases, J shed 4 bases, and the junction held 7 bases outside the gene matches.

The rearrangement uses TRBV5-1 and TRBJ2-7, with 7 bases identical to TRBD2. The length of the CDR3 is 13 residues. The germline gives CDR1 SGHRS, CDR2 YFSETQ. V dropped 3 bases and J dropped 3; count of bases not matched to a gene: 3. The CDR3 nucleotides read TGCGCCAGCAGCTCCGGGGGGAACTACGAGCAGTACTTC. It translates to CASSSGGNYEQYF.

The V call is TRBV12-3 or TRBV12-4, the J call TRBJ1-2, with D possibly being TRBD1 (5 bases). The CDR3 loop spans 15 amino acids. Trimming left V 6 bases short and J 2 bases short, with 16 bases between. The CDR3 is CASRAAKGLNYGYTF. The CDR3 coding sequence is TGTGCCAGCAGGGCGGCAAAGGGGTTAAACTATGGCTACACCTTC.

This clonotype was counted a few times. V gene TRBV5-1 combines with J gene TRBJ2-1; 7 positions match TRBD1. V lost 1 base, J lost 6 bases, and 4 bases stayed unmatched. CDR3 size: 14 residues. Germline V gives CDR1 SGHRS, CDR2 YFSETQ. In DNA form, the CDR3 reads TGCGCCAGCAGCTTGCCGGGACAGCTCAATGAGCAGTTCTTC. Translation gives CASSLPGQLNEQFF.

In its sample, this clonotype was seen a few times. V gene TRBV7-9 combines with J gene TRBJ1-1; D remains unclear. Germline V CDR1 and CDR2: SEHNR, FQNEAQ (reference sequence). This CDR3 comprises 15 residues. V dropped 4 bases and J dropped 2 bases, with 14 bases sitting between them. The CDR3 nucleotides are TGTGCCAGCAGCTCCATGACGGCCGAAAACACTGAAGCTTTCTTT. Encoded protein: CASSSMTAENTEAFF.

J is TRBJ2-5 and V is TRBV7-9; the D gene is possibly TRBD1 (6 bases). Trimming pared 3 bases from V and 4 bases from J, leaving 12 bases between. Germline V gene data show CDR1 as SEHNR and CDR2 as FQNEAQ (reference sequence). The CDR3 totals 14 residues. The CDR3 DNA reads as TGTGCCAGCAGCTTCAACAGGGTCCGAGAGACCCAGTACTTC. This gives the protein CASSFNRVRETQYF.

The gene calls are TRBV12-3 or TRBV12-4 and TRBJ2-7; D might be TRBD2 (5 bases). V dropped 6 bases and J dropped 0 bases, with 21 bases sitting between them. This CDR3 is 17 amino acids long. DNA for the CDR3: TGTGCCAGCAGCCCTAGATCGGTAGCGCCGAGCTCCTACGAGCAGTACTTC. This codes for CASSPRSVAPSSYEQYF.

V is TRBV5-1 and J is TRBJ1-1, with 7 bases aligning to TRBD1. The J segment lost 6 bases and the V segment lost 7 bases, leaving 12 bases of the junction unmatched. The CDR3 contains 14 residues. CDR1 is SGHRS, CDR2 YFSETQ, per germline. CDR3 residues: CASSLRTGRSEAFF. CDR3 DNA: TGCGCCAGCTCTCTGAGGACAGGTCGGTCTGAAGCTTTCTTT.

This clonotype was observed a handful of times. The gene calls are TRBV15 and TRBJ2-3; 7 bases are a match to TRBD1. Germline V lookup: CDR1 LNHNV, CDR2 YYDKDF (reference sequence). Unmatched junction bases numbered 8, after V lost 5 bases and J lost 6 bases. There are 14 residues in the CDR3. CDR3 sequence: CATSGRTGADTQYF. The CDR3 nucleotides are TGTGCCACCAGCGGTCGTACAGGGGCGGATACGCAGTATTTT.

The rearrangement uses TRBV15 and TRBJ2-7; D is perhaps TRBD2 (6 bases). Trimming removed 5 bases at V and 0 bases at J, with 11 bases between. Looked up from germline, CDR1 is LNHNV and CDR2 is YYDKDF (reference sequence). The CDR3 runs 14 residues. DNA of the CDR3: TGTGCCACCAGCCCAGTGGGGGGCTCCTACGAGCAGTACTTC. Protein product: CATSPVGGSYEQYF.

The chain recombines TRBV29-1 with TRBJ2-7, with 13 bases matching TRBD2. Germline-derived CDR1 and CDR2 are SQVTM and ANQGSEA. Unmatched junction bases numbered 12, after V lost 6 bases and J lost 1 base. CDR3 length equals 17 residues. The CDR3 sequence: CSVAGLAGVASSYEQYF. CDR3 coding DNA: TGCAGCGTAGCAGGACTAGCGGGAGTCGCTAGTTCCTACGAGCAGTACTTC.